Sequencing of this TCR beta chain was carried out in a study of technical replicates of blood from several donors. The protocol was immunoSEQ multiplex PCR, while the TCRdb copy is restricted to in-frame clones and leaves out a portion. The table includes 65,000 to 80,000 clones, almost 99% detected once. V gave up 7 bases and J gave up 7 bases; unmatched junction bases: 7. The CDR3 is 13 amino acids. Germline V lookup: CDR1 GTSNPN, CDR2 SVGIG (reference sequence). The receptor comes from a human donor in good health. The chain has TRBV30 and TRBJ2-1, with 10 nucleotides matching TRBD1. Sequencing was done on a sample of T cells isolated from PBMCs. The CDR3 loop reads CASGTGAKNEQFF. In nucleotides, the CDR3 is TGTGCCTCGGGGACAGGGGCTAAAAATGAGCAGTTCTTC.